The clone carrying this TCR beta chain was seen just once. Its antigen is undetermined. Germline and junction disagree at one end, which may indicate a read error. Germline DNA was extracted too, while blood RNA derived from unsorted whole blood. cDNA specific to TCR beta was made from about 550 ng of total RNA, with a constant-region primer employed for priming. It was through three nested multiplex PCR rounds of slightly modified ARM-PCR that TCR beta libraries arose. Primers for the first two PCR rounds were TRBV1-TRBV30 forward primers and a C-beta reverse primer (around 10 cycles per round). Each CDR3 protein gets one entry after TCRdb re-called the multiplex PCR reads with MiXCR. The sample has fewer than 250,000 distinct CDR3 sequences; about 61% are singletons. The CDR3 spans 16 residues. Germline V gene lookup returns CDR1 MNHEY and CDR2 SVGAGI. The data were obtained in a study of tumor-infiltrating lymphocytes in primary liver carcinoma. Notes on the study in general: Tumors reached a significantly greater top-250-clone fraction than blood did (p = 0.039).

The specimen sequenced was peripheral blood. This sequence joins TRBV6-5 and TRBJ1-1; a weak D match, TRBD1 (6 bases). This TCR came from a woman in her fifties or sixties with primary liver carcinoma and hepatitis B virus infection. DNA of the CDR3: TGTGCCAGCAGTCACTCGAGCGGGGGGGGCTACACTGAAGCTTTCTTT. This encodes CASSHSSGGGYTEAFF.